The 3 T cell receptor beta chains listed next were all sequenced from one sample in a study of beta chain features in type 1 diabetes. Study results and limitations: The study found moderately but significantly shorter TCRB CDR3s in all four CD4+ subsets of Type 1 diabetes patients.

Reverse transcribing all isolated RNA meant expressed TCRB transcripts were sequenced. Assay used: immunoSEQ multiplex PCR; TCRdb lists only in-frame clones, some missing. The profile covers 95,000 to 150,000 clones, with about 15% appearing a single time and less than 3% taken by the ten largest. Their antigen targets remain unknown. Sequenced material: central memory CD4+ T cells from blood. The receptors shown here come from a man younger than 45 with type 1 diabetes.

This clone was detected only a few times. The rearrangement uses TRBV25-1 and TRBJ2-5, with 7 bases fitting TRBD2. V trimming: 3 bases; J trimming: 4 bases; junction bases outside the gene matches: 8. The germline gives CDR1 MGHDK, CDR2 SYGVNS. This CDR3 contains 15 residues. The CDR3 protein is CASSDTGLVPETQYF. The CDR3 DNA follows: TGTGCCAGCAGTGACACAGGACTAGTTCCAGAGACCCAGTACTTC.

CDR3 sequence: CSVADTQYF. The CDR3 nucleotides are TGCAGCGTTGCAGATACGCAGTATTTT. The rearrangement joins TRBV29-1 to TRBJ2-3; D unresolved. Germline CDR1 SQVTM, CDR2 ANQGSEA. Trimming took 4 bases from V and 4 from J, leaving 0 bases between them. The CDR3 runs 9 residues.

This clone was seen a few times. The CDR3 DNA sequence: TGCGCCAGCAGTCATGGGTTGGCAGCCGAAAGTAAACCGAATAATTCACCCCTCCACTTT. Amino acid sequence: CASSHGLAAESKPNNSPLHF. The genes are TRBV23-1 and TRBJ1-6; D gene ambiguous. TRBV23-1 has ORF status, its function being uncertain. Trimming removed 3 bases from V and 5 bases from J, with 26 bases in between. CDR3 length: 20 residues.